A single sample gave rise to the 11 T cell receptor beta chains below, sequenced in a study of cytotoxic CD8 clonotypes in ibrutinib-treated CLL. Sequencing was performed with immunoSEQ multiplex PCR; in TCRdb, only in-frame clones are kept and a portion is missing. The repertoire includes some 150,000 clones, 75% to 85% of them detected once, and 6% to 9.5% sits in the top ten. Sequencing used PBMCs, obtained after 36 months of ibrutinib treatment. Receptor source: a human donor with chronic lymphocytic leukemia.

This clone was counted a single time. The rearrangement uses TRBV20-1 and TRBJ2-3; no firm D call. This CDR3 is 10 amino acids long. Germline CDR1 reads DFQATT; CDR2 reads SNEGSKA (reference sequence). The ends were cut back, 5 bases at V and 8 bases at J, with 8 bases in the middle. This CDR3 is CSALGFTQYF. The DNA for the CDR3 is TGCAGTGCTCTAGGATTTACGCAGTATTTT.

The chain has TRBV10-3 and TRBJ1-2, with TRBD1 identical over 7 bases. The CDR3 runs to 13 residues. CDR1 is ENHRY and CDR2 is SYGVKD in the germline V gene. The ends lost 5 bases at V and 6 bases at J; junction bases unmatched: 6. The CDR3 loop reads CAISWPDRNGYTF. As DNA, the CDR3 is TGTGCCATCAGTTGGCCGGACAGGAATGGCTACACCTTC.

The rearrangement links TRBV2 to TRBJ2-2, with TRBD2 matching over 13 bases. This CDR3 comprises 16 residues. Unmatched junction bases numbered 0, after V lost 0 bases and J lost 5 bases. Germline CDR1 SNHLY, CDR2 FYNNEI. CDR3: CASSEAGLAGTGELFF. The CDR3 DNA sequence: TGTGCCAGCAGTGAAGCGGGACTAGCGGGGACCGGGGAGCTGTTTTTT.

The chain links TRBV6-6 to TRBJ1-1; a weak D match, TRBD1 (6 bases). V was cut by 0 bases and J by 3 bases, with 14 bases left in between. This CDR3 contains 16 residues. The germline V gene has CDR1 MNHNY and CDR2 SVGAGI (reference sequence). The CDR3, as DNA: TGTGCCAGCAGTTACTCCCGGCAGGGGTTTTACACTGAAGCTTTCTTT. The encoded protein is CASSYSRQGFYTEAFF.

The chain has TRBV6-6 and TRBJ2-7; 10 bases match TRBD1. V lost 0 bases and J lost 0; bases outside the gene matches: 2. The germline V gene has CDR1 MNHNY and CDR2 SVGAGI (reference sequence). CDR3 length equals 16 residues. The DNA for the CDR3 is TGTGCCAGCAGTTACTCCGGGGACAGGGGCTCCTACGAGCAGTACTTC. It yields the protein CASSYSGDRGSYEQYF.

This sequence joins TRBV11-2 and TRBJ2-7, with 10 bases fitting TRBD2. The CDR3 spans 15 residues. Germline CDR1 reads SGHAT; CDR2 reads FQNNGV. Losses at the gene ends were 4 bases for V and 2 bases for J; bases not matched to a gene: 5. The CDR3 DNA follows: TGTGCCAGCAGCTGGGGACTAGCGAAAGCCTACGAGCAGTACTTC. It specifies CASSWGLAKAYEQYF.

This sequence joins TRBV27 and TRBJ2-7; D tentatively reads TRBD1 or TRBD2 (6 bases each). The V end was cut by 3 bases, the J end by 9 bases, with 15 bases between. The CDR3 is 13 residues long. In germline, CDR1 is MNHEY, CDR2 SMNVEV (reference sequence). Written as DNA, the CDR3 is TGTGCCAGCAGTTTTCGAAACGGAGGGGGGCAGTACTTC. It codes for CASSFRNGGGQYF.

This chain links TRBV30 with TRBJ2-3; D remains ambiguous. Germline V gene sequence: CDR1 GTSNPN, CDR2 SVGIG (reference sequence). This CDR3 is built from 13 residues. V lost 8 bases and J 5 bases, leaving 17 bases between the germline ends. Written as DNA, the CDR3 is TGTGCCCAGGACCTAGGTCTCATAGATACGCAGTATTTT. Protein product: CAQDLGLIDTQYF.

In this sample, this clone turned up a few times. This chain links TRBV6-1 with TRBJ1-6; 7 nucleotides match TRBD1. Trimming cost V 9 bases and J 5 bases; bases outside gene matches: 4. The CDR3 contains 13 residues. The germline gives CDR1 MNHNS, CDR2 SASEGT. The CDR3 nucleotides read TGTGCCAGTTCCGGGACAGATAATTCACCCCTCCACTTT. Protein sequence: CASSGTDNSPLHF.

This clone was counted only a few times. V is TRBV7-7 and J is TRBJ2-2, with D perhaps matching TRBD2 (5 bases). This CDR3 comprises 13 residues. Germline-derived CDR1 and CDR2 are SSHAT and FNYEAQ (reference sequence). Trimming removed 0 bases from V and 7 bases from J, with 6 bases in between. The CDR3 spells CASSLAEGGELFF. As DNA, the CDR3 is TGTGCCAGCAGCTTAGCTGAGGGCGGGGAGCTGTTTTTT.

This clone was observed a few times. This chain joins TRBV28 and TRBJ1-1, with 8 bases aligning to TRBD1. This CDR3 comprises 19 residues. With V trimmed by 1 base and J by 1 base, 14 bases remained unmatched. CDR1 and CDR2 from the germline V gene are MDHEN and SYDVKM. CDR3 sequence reads: CASSLLNQGAGRWNTEAFF. In nucleotides, the CDR3 is TGTGCCAGCAGTTTATTAAACCAGGGGGCAGGGCGTTGGAACACTGAAGCTTTCTTT.